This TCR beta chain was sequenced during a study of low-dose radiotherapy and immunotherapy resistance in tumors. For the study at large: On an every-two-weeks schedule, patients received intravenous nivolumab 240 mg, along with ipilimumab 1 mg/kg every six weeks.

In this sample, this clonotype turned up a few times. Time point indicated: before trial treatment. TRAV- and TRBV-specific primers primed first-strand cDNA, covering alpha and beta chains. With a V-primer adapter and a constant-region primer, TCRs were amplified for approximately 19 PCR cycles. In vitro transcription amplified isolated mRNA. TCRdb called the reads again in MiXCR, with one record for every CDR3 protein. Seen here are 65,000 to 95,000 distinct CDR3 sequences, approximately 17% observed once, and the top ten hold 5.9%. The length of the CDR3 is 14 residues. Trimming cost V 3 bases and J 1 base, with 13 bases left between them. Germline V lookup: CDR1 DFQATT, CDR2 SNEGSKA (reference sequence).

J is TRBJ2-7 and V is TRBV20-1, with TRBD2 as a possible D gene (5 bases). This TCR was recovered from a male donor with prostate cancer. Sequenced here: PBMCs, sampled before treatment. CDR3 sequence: CSASSRGSSYEQYF. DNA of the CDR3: TGCAGTGCTAGTTCTCGCGGGTCGTCCTACGAGCAGTACTTC.